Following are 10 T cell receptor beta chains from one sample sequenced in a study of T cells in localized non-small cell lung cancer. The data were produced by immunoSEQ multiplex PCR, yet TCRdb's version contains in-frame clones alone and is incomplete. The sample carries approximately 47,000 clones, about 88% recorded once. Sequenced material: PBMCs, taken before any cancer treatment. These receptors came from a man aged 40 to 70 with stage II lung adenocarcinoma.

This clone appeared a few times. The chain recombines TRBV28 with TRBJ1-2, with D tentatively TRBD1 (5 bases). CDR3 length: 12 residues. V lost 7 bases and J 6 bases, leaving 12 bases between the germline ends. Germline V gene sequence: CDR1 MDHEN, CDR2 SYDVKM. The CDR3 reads CASTLREDGYTF. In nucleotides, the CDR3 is TGTGCCAGCACCCTCAGGGAGGATGGCTACACCTTC.

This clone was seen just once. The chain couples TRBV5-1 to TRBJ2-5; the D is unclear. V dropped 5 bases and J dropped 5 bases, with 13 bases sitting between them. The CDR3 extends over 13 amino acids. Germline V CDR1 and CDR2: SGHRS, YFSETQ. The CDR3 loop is CASREREMETQYF. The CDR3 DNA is TGCGCCAGCAGGGAGCGCGAAATGGAGACCCAGTACTTC. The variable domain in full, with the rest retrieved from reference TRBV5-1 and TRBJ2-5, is KAGVTQTPRYLIKTRGQQVTLSCSPISGHRSVSWYQQTPGQGLQFLFEYFSETQRNKGNFPGRFSGRQFSNSRSEMNVSTLELGDSALYLCASREREMETQYFGPGTRLLVL.

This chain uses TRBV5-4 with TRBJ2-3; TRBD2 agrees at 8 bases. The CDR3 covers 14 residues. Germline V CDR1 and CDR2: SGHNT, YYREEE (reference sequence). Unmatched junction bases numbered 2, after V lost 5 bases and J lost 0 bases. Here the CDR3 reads CASSGGGSTDTQYF. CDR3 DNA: TGTGCCAGCAGTGGCGGGGGGAGCACAGATACGCAGTATTTT.

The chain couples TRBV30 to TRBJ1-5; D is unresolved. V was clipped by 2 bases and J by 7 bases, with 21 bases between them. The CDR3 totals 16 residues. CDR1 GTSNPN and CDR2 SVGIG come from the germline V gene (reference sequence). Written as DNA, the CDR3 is TGTGCCTGGAGTCTTTCGCTGGGAAGGATAGCGCAGCCCCAGCATTTT. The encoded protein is CAWSLSLGRIAQPQHF.

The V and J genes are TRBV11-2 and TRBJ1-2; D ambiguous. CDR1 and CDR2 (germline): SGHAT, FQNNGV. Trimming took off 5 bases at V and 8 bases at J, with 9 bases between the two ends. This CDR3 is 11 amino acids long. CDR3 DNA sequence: TGTGCCAGCAGCCCCGGGTACGGCTACACCTTC. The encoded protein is CASSPGYGYTF.

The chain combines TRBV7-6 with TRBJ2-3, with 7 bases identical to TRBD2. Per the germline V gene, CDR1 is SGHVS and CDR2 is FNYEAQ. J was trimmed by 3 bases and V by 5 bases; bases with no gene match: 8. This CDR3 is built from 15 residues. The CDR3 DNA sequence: TGTGCCAGCAGCCAGGGTCGCGGGGGAACAGATACGCAGTATTTT. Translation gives CASSQGRGGTDTQYF.

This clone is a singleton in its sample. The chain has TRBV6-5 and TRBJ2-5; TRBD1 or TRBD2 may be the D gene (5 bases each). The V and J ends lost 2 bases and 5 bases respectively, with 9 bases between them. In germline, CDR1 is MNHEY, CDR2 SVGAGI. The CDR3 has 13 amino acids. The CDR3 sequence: CASSYRGVETQYF. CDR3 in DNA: TGTGCCAGCAGTTACAGGGGAGTGGAGACCCAGTACTTC.

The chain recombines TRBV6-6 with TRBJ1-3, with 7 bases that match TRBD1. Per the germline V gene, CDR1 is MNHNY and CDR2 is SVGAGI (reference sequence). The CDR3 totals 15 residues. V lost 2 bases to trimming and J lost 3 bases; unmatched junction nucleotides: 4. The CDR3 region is CASSYQQGFGNTIYF. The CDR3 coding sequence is TGTGCCAGCAGTTACCAACAGGGGTTTGGAAACACCATATATTTT.

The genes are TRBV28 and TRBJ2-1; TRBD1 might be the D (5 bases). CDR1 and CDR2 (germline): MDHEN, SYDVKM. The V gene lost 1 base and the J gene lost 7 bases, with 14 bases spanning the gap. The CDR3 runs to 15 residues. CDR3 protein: CASSLFVGSGNEQFF. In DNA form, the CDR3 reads TGTGCCAGCAGTTTATTTGTGGGGTCAGGGAATGAGCAGTTCTTC.

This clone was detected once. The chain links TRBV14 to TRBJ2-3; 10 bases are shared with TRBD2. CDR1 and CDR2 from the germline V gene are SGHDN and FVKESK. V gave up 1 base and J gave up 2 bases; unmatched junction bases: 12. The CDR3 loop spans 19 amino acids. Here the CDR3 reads CASSQVPAGTSDNTDTQYF. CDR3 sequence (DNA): TGTGCCAGCAGCCAAGTCCCGGCCGGGACTAGCGATAACACAGATACGCAGTATTTT.